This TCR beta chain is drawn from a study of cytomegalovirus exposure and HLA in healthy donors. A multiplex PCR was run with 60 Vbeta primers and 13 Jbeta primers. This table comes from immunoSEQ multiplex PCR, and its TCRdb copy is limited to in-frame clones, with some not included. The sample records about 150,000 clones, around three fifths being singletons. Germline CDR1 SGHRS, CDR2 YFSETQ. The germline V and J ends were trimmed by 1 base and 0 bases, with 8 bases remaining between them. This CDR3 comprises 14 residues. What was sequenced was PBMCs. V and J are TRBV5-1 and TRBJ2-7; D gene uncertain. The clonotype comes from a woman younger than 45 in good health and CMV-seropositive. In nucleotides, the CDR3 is TGCGCCAGCAGCTTGACCGTGAGCTCCTACGAGCAGTACTTC. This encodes CASSLTVSSYEQYF.